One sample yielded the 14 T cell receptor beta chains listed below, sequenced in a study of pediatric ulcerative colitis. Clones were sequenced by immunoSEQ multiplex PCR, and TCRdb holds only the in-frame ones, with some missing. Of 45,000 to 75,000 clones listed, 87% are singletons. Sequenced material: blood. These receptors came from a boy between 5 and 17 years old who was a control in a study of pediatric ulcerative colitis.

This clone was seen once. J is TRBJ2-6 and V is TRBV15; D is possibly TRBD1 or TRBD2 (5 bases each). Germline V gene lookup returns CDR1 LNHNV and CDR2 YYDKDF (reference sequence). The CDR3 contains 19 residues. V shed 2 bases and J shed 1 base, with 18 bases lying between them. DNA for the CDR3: TGTGCCACCAGCAGAATACTTGGGACCTTTCAGTCTGGGGCCAACGTCCTGACTTTC. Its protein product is CATSRILGTFQSGANVLTF.

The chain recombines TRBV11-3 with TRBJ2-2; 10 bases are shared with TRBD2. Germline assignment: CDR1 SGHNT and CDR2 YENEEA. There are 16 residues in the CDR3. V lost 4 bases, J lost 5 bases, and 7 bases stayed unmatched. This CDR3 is CASSSRTSGATGELFF. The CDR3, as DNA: TGTGCCAGCAGCTCTCGGACTAGCGGCGCTACCGGGGAGCTGTTTTTT.

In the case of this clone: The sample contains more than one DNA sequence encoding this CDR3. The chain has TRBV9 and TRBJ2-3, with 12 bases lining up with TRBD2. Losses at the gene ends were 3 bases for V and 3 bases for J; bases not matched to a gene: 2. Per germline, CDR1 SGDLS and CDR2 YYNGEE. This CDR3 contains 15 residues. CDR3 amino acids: CASSAGTSGTDTQYF. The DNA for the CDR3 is TGTGCCAGCAGCGCCGGGACTAGCGGGACAGATACGCAGTATTTT.

The CDR3 protein is CASAKPRVGGELFF. CDR3 coding DNA: TGTGCCAGCGCAAAGCCCAGGGTCGGCGGGGAGCTGTTTTTT. V is TRBV19 and J is TRBJ2-2; the D gene is possibly TRBD1 (5 bases). The CDR3 spans 14 residues. Germline CDR1 and CDR2: LNHDA and SQIVND (reference sequence). V dropped 9 bases and J dropped 7 bases, with 18 bases sitting between them.

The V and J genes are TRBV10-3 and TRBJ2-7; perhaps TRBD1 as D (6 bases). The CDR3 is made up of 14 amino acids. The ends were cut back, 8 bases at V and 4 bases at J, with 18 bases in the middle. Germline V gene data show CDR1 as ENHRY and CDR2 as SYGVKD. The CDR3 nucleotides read TGTGCCATCTCTTTACGGGACACGGCATACGAGCAGTACTTC. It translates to CAISLRDTAYEQYF.

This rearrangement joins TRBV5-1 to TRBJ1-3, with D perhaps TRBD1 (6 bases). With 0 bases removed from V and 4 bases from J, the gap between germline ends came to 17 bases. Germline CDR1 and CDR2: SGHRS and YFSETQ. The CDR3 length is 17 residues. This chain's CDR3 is CASSLGLTGLSGNTIYF. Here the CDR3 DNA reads TGCGCCAGCAGCTTGGGTCTAACAGGGTTGTCCGGAAACACCATATATTTT.

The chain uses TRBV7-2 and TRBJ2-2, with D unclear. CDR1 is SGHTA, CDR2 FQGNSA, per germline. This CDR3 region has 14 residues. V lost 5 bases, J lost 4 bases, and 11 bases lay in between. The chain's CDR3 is CASSPIWITGELFF. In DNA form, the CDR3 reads TGTGCCAGCAGCCCGATTTGGATCACCGGGGAGCTGTTTTTT.

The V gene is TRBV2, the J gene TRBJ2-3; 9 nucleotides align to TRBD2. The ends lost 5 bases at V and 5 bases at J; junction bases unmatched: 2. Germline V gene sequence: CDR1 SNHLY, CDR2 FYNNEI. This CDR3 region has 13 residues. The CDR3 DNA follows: TGTGCCAGCAGTTCAGCGGGAGGAGATACGCAGTATTTT. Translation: CASSSAGGDTQYF. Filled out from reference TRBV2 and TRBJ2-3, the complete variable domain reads EPEVTQTPSHQVTQMGQEVILRCVPISNHLYFYWYRQILGQKVEFLVSFYNNEISEKSEIFDDQFSVERPDGSNFTLKIRSTKLEDSAMYFCASSSAGGDTQYFGPGTRLTVL.

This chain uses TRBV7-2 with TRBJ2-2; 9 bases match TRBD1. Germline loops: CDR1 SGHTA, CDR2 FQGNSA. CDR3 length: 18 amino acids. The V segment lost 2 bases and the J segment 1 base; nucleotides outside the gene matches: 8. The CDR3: CASSLIDWGQGNTGELFF. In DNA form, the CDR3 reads TGTGCCAGCAGCTTAATAGATTGGGGACAGGGGAACACCGGGGAGCTGTTTTTT.

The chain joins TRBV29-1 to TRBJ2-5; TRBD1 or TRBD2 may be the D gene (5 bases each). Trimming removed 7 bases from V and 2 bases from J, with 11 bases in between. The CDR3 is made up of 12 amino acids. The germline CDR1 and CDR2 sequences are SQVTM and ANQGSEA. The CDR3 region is CSELREQETQYF. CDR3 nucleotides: TGCAGCGAACTCAGGGAGCAAGAGACCCAGTACTTC.

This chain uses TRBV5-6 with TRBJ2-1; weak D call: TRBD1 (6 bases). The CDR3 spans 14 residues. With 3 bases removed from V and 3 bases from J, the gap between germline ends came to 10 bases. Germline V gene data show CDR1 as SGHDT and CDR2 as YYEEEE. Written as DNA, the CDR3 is TGTGCCAGCAGCTCTACAGGGAACTACAATGAGCAGTTCTTC. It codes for CASSSTGNYNEQFF.

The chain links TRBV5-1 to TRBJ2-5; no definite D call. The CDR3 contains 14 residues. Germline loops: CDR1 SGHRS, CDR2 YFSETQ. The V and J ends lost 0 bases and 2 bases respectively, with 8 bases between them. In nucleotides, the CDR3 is TGCGCCAGCAGCTTGGAAAGAGTACAAGAGACCCAGTACTTC. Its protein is CASSLERVQETQYF.

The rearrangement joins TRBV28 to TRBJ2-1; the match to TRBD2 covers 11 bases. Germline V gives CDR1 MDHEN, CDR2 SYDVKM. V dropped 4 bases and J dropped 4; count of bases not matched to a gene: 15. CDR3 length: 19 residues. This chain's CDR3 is CASSSIAGGPRRNYNEQFF. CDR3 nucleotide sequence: TGTGCCAGCAGTTCAATAGCGGGAGGGCCGCGGAGAAATTACAATGAGCAGTTCTTC.

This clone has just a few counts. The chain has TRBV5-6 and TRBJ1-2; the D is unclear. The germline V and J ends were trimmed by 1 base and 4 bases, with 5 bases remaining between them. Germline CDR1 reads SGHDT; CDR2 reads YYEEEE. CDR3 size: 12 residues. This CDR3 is CASSLSTYGYTF. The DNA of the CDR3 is TGTGCCAGCAGCTTGTCCACCTATGGCTACACCTTC.